This T cell receptor beta chain was obtained from a study of T cells of healthy individuals. TCRdb called the 5' RACE reads again in MiXCR, with one record for every CDR3 protein. In the table there are 50,000 to 55,000 distinct CDR3 sequences, about 15% of which are singletons. Germline V gene lookup returns CDR1 SGHTS and CDR2 YDEGEE. Deletions cut 3 bases from V and 2 bases from J, with 15 bases between. This CDR3 is 15 amino acids long. The sequence came from a human donor in good health. The rearrangement links TRBV5-8 to TRBJ2-7; D not resolved. CDR3 DNA: TGTGCCAGCAGCTCTGACCCGACAACAACCTACGAGCAGTACTTC. Translated, it gives CASSSDPTTTYEQYF.